This TCR beta chain came from a study of T cells in Graves' hyperthyroidism and ophthalmopathy. The diagnoses drew upon clinical symptoms, serum thyroxine and TRAb, thyroid ultrasound and orbital computed tomography. The source material, RNA transcripts, was used to amplify TCR beta CDR3 regions. First-round RT-PCR targeting the TCR CDR3 was performed with the HTBI primer set. MiXCR, applied by TCRdb to the multiplex PCR reads, yields one record per CDR3 protein. The profile shows 550,000 to 600,000 distinct CDR3 sequences, roughly 17% of them singletons. The germline V gene encodes CDR1 SNHLY and CDR2 FYNNEI. This CDR3 has 13 residues. V lost 2 bases and J lost 7, with 8 bases in between. The study, taken as a whole, reports: With a median lead of approximately 6.4 months before onset, the model predicted ophthalmopathy.

Concerning this clonotype itself: Its antigen remains unidentified.

This receptor was identified in a woman aged 18-29 years with Graves' hyperthyroidism. Input material: blood. The chain has TRBV2 and TRBJ1-4; D remains unclear. CDR3 DNA: TGTGCCAGCAGTGAATATGATGGTGAAAAACTGTTTTTT. Amino acid sequence: CASSEYDGEKLFF.